The T cell receptor beta chain described here comes from a study of Graves' ophthalmopathy and Graves' hyperthyroidism listed by TCRdb under 2018. Some background on the complete study: Peripheral blood was collected at initial diagnosis, before any treatment. In total, 120 to 150 blood samples were TCR-sequenced: 40 to 45 ophthalmopathy, roughly 80 hyperthyroidism and about 17 hyperthyroidism-to-ophthalmopathy patients. The study used signatures of the TCR beta repertoire to tell Graves' ophthalmopathy apart from Graves' hyperthyroidism and to predict which patients would progress to ophthalmopathy. To explore V-J signatures distinguishing ophthalmopathy from hyperthyroidism, a discovery set of 100 patients (around 42 ophthalmopathy, 57 stable hyperthyroidism) was enrolled. Once sampling was done, hyperthyroidism patients were given methimazole at a starting dose of 30 mg daily, while ophthalmopathy patients were given high-dose intravenous methylprednisolone. In a handful of hyperthyroidism patients, the T-cell repertoire of thyroid tissue was compared with the T-cell repertoire of blood. For independent validation, a separate cohort was made up of roughly 19 hyperthyroidism patients plus 17 patients who later progressed from hyperthyroidism to ophthalmopathy. The paper as a whole reports these results and caveats: No statistical method was used to predetermine the sample size, and group allocation was not hidden from the investigators. In validation, the model predicted ophthalmopathy progression with about 71% sensitivity and roughly 72% specificity; roughly eleven predicted patients were CT-confirmed with GO in a median of roughly 6.8 months. Most expanded thyroid clonotypes with frequency above 0.001 were also detected in blood, suggesting blood repertoires may reflect the thyroid immune response. In cross-validation, the 13-signature model distinguished ophthalmopathy from stable hyperthyroidism with around 86% sensitivity and around 81% specificity, while in the test set the corresponding values were around 79% and 71%.

Ophthalmopathy patients were characterized by moderately to severely active disease, a Clinical Activity Score of at least 3, a NOSPECS grade of at least 4, and a disease duration under 3 months. Patients were excluded if they had other autoimmune diseases, uncontrolled infections, pregnancy or lactation. Diagnosis was based on clinical symptoms, serum thyroxine, TRAb, thyroid ultrasound and orbital computed tomography. PBMCs were isolated from about 10 ml of fresh peripheral blood by Ficoll-Paque density gradient centrifugation. Total RNA was extracted using Trizol reagent, and RNA quality was checked on an Agilent 2100 Bioanalyzer. Including cysteine and phenylalanine, the CDR3 has 15 amino acids. The entry retains the CDR3 DNA only, 45 bases that are in frame from base 1. V and J are trimmed by 3 bases and 5 bases, and the gene matches miss 7 bases of the junction. The germline V gene (reference sequence) supplies CDR1 SGHNT and CDR2 YYREEE.

For repertoire sequencing, TCR beta CDR3 regions were amplified from RNA transcripts. A first-round RT-PCR used HTBI primers with the Qiagen OneStep RT-PCR kit, followed by a second-round multiplex PCR, size selection and purification. Libraries were sequenced paired-end with 100 bp reads on an Illumina HiSeq2000. In the paper's pipeline: Reads were processed with SOAPnuke, discarding reads with adapters, uncalled bases, mean Phred below 15, or no exact constant-primer or identifier match. High-quality paired reads were merged with COPE v1.2.5. Each unique nucleotide sequence was treated as a clonotype, and MiTCR v1.1 was used to align the clonotypes to the IMGT TRB V, D and J references. The analysis was limited to V-J combinations with a frequency above 0.0001, which together covered 99% to 99.2% of the repertoires. For each V-J combination, a TCR clonal expansion and chaos score was defined as the ratio of F50 clonal expansion to chaos observed in the TCRdist matrix. Features were reduced by Welch's t-statistics and random forest to more than 10 V-J combinations, which fed a naive Bayes classifier. The similarity between thyroid and blood repertoires was quantified using the Morisita-Horn index. Through fastp at Q25 and MiXCR, TCRdb rebuilt clones from the public reads, retaining in-frame beta chains. One record per CDR3 amino acid sequence lists the most common genes and DNA. Clone size and V and J calls follow TCRdb, not the original study. The sample table lists 500,000 to 800,000 distinct CDR3 sequences, roughly 39% of them with a count of one. The biggest ten clones account for 3% to 4% of the sample.

The table lists this clonotype with a few counts. Its antigen is still unknown. No per-base quality is available; no much larger clone lies one base away. Sequenced sample: peripheral blood. The chain links TRBV5-4 with TRBJ2-7, and 11 bases in between align with TRBD1. The receptor was isolated from an adult man with Graves' ophthalmopathy. This receptor carries the CDR3 CASSYQDRGHDEQYF. DNA sequence: TGTGCCAGCAGCTATCAGGACAGGGGGCATGACGAGCAGTACTTC. The CDR3, completed at both ends by the reference TRBV5-4 and TRBJ2-7 genes, gives the full variable domain ETGVTQSPTHLIKTRGQQVTLRCSSQSGHNTVSWYQQALGQGPQFIFQYYREEENGRGNFPPRFSGLQFPNYSSELNVNALELDDSALYLCASSYQDRGHDEQYFGPGTRLTVT.